Below, 25 T cell receptor beta chains from the same sample are listed, as sequenced in a study of blood T cells in healthy people across ages. Alongside a J-beta primer mix, a sample-barcoded 5' primer served in a second PCR lasting roughly 7 to 11 cycles. TCRdb ran MiXCR on the 5' RACE reads and lists one entry per CDR3 protein. Of 800,000 to 900,000 distinct CDR3 sequences in the sample, under 80% were seen once. The sequencing sample was made of blood. These receptors all stem from a young man in good health.

This chain connects TRBV7-9 to TRBJ1-2; no reliable D call. V gave up 5 bases and J gave up 2 bases, with 18 bases separating them. The V gene's germline CDR1 is SEHNR and CDR2 FQNEAQ (reference sequence). The CDR3 runs 16 residues. CDR3 amino acids: CASSLETLTANYGYTF. The CDR3 nucleotides read TGTGCCAGCAGCCTAGAGACGCTTACCGCGAACTATGGCTACACCTTC. The whole variable domain, remainder taken from reference TRBV7-9 and TRBJ1-2, is DTGVSQNPRHKITKRGQNVTFRCDPISEHNRLYWYRQTLGQGPEFLTYFQNEAQLEKSRLLSDRFSAERPKGSFSTLEIQRTEQGDSAMYLCASSLETLTANYGYTFGSGTRLTVV.

This clonotype showed up just a few times. The chain couples TRBV20-1 to TRBJ2-1; D assignment may be TRBD1 or TRBD2 (5 bases each). Between the trimmed V and J ends, which lost 0 bases and 9 bases, there was a span of 18 bases. The CDR3 runs 15 residues. The germline CDR1 and CDR2 sequences are DFQATT and SNEGSKA (reference sequence). The CDR3 region is CSARDRGSPQGEQFF. The CDR3 DNA follows: TGCAGTGCTAGAGATCGGGGATCTCCTCAGGGTGAGCAGTTCTTC.

This clonotype was observed a handful of times. The chain couples TRBV7-9 to TRBJ1-2, with D tentatively TRBD1 (5 bases). The length of the CDR3 is 16 residues. Deletions cut 1 base from V and 4 bases from J, with 16 bases between. Germline V gene sequence: CDR1 SEHNR, CDR2 FQNEAQ (reference sequence). The CDR3 spells CASSLGPIRGPYGYTF. The CDR3 region has the DNA TGTGCCAGCAGCTTAGGGCCAATACGGGGCCCCTATGGCTACACCTTC.

On this clonotype itself: Here the CDR3 omits its conserved ending phenylalanine or tryptophan, so a read error is the likely source. The chain has TRBV7-9 and TRBJ2-4; D possibly matches TRBD1 or TRBD2 (6 bases each). Trimming removed 4 bases at V and 0 bases at J, with 16 bases between. The germline V gene has CDR1 SEHNR and CDR2 FQNEAQ (reference sequence). The CDR3 totals 17 residues. CDR3 sequence: CASSSSAGGRAKNIQYY. CDR3 DNA sequence: TGTGCCAGCAGCTCGTCCGCTGGGGGGCGAGCCAAAAACATTCAGTACTAC.

This clonotype was counted only a few times. The J gene is TRBJ1-2, the V gene TRBV29-1; 12 bases are a match to TRBD1. With V trimmed by 6 bases and J by 8 bases, 10 bases remained unmatched. Germline V gene sequence: CDR1 SQVTM, CDR2 ANQGSEA. This CDR3 is 14 amino acids long. The CDR3 DNA sequence: TGCAGCGTCCGTCCCGGGACAGGGGGCGGCGGCTACACCTTC. Protein sequence: CSVRPGTGGGGYTF.

V usage is TRBV20-1 and J usage is TRBJ2-7, with TRBD1 matching 7 bases. In germline, CDR1 is DFQATT, CDR2 SNEGSKA (reference sequence). The CDR3 spans 16 residues. V lost 0 bases to trimming and J lost 3 bases; unmatched junction nucleotides: 11. CDR3 DNA: TGCAGTGCTAGAGAAAAGACACAGGGGACGCTCTACGAGCAGTACTTC. This translates into CSAREKTQGTLYEQYF.

V is TRBV3-1 and J is TRBJ1-2; D not resolved. The V gene's germline CDR1 is LGHDT and CDR2 YNNKEL (reference sequence). This CDR3 is 14 amino acids long. Trimming shortened V by 2 bases and J by 4 bases, and 11 bases separated the two germline ends. DNA of the CDR3: TGTGCCAGCAGCCAAAATCAGCAGGCCTATGGCTACACCTTC. Its protein is CASSQNQQAYGYTF. The whole variable domain, remainder taken from reference TRBV3-1 and TRBJ1-2, is DTAVSQTPKYLVTQMGNDKSIKCEQNLGHDTMYWYKQDSKKFLKIMFSYNNKELIINETVPNRFSPKSPDKAHLNLHINSLELGDSAVYFCASSQNQQAYGYTFGSGTRLTVV.

The chain couples TRBV10-3 to TRBJ1-2, with 8 bases aligning to TRBD1. With V trimmed by 4 bases and J by 8 bases, 9 bases remained unmatched. The CDR3 has 14 residues. Germline CDR1 reads ENHRY; CDR2 reads SYGVKD. The CDR3 DNA follows: TGTGCCATCAGTGCGGACAGGGAGGTAGAGGGCTACACCTTC. Amino acids: CAISADREVEGYTF.

The genes are TRBV4-3 and TRBJ2-1; TRBD1 matches at 9 bases. CDR1 is LGHNA and CDR2 is YSLEER in the germline V gene. Trimming cost V 0 bases and J 10 bases; bases outside gene matches: 4. There are 14 residues in the CDR3. This chain's CDR3 is CASSQDGTGFEQFF. The CDR3 nucleotides are TGCGCCAGCAGCCAAGACGGGACAGGGTTCGAGCAGTTCTTC.

The chain is built from TRBV7-9 and TRBJ1-5, with 7 bases identical to TRBD1. The CDR3 covers 14 residues. Per the germline V gene, CDR1 is SEHNR and CDR2 is FQNEAQ (reference sequence). J gave up 3 bases and V 5 bases, and 4 bases lay outside the gene matches. The CDR3 loop reads CASSATGYNQPQHF. The CDR3 DNA is TGTGCCAGCAGCGCGACAGGGTACAATCAGCCCCAGCATTTT.

This clonotype has just one count. This rearrangement joins TRBV4-3 to TRBJ2-7; D may be TRBD1 or TRBD2 (6 bases each). The CDR3 loop spans 16 amino acids. Germline lookup yields CDR1 LGHNA and CDR2 YSLEER. The V end lost 1 base, the J end lost 2 bases, and 15 bases lay between the germline ends. The CDR3 reads CASSQVWRGSTYEQYF. In DNA, the CDR3 is TGCGCCAGCAGCCAAGTGTGGAGGGGGTCGACCTACGAGCAGTACTTC.

The V gene is TRBV20-1, the J gene TRBJ2-1, with a tentative D call TRBD2 (5 bases). Germline V gene data show CDR1 as DFQATT and CDR2 as SNEGSKA (reference sequence). This CDR3 spans 15 amino acids. The germline V and J ends were trimmed by 8 bases and 2 bases, with 19 bases remaining between them. CDR3 in DNA: TGCAGTACTACATCCACCGCCGGGACCTACAATGAGCAGTTCTTC. Protein sequence: CSTTSTAGTYNEQFF.

This chain links TRBV4-3 with TRBJ2-7; TRBD2 matches at 7 bases. The germline gives CDR1 LGHNA, CDR2 YSLEER. This CDR3 is built from 18 residues. V lost 0 bases and J lost 0; bases outside the gene matches: 11. The CDR3: CASSQDRTRGSSSYEQYF. The CDR3 DNA reads TGCGCCAGCAGCCAAGATCGGACTAGGGGTTCGAGCTCCTACGAGCAGTACTTC.

The V and J genes are TRBV20-1 and TRBJ1-4, with D possibly TRBD1 on 5 matching bases. V was trimmed by 1 base and J by 5 bases, leaving 8 bases between them. This CDR3 contains 13 residues. Germline values: CDR1 DFQATT, CDR2 SNEGSKA (reference sequence). CDR3 nucleotide sequence: TGCAGTGCTAGAGGGGGCGGCAATGAAAAACTGTTTTTT. Translated: CSARGGGNEKLFF.

J is TRBJ2-6 and V is TRBV2; D is unresolved. The CDR3 is 11 amino acids. V was clipped by 2 bases and J by 14 bases, with 7 bases between them. CDR1 is SNHLY, CDR2 FYNNEI, per germline. Here the CDR3 reads CASSERPFLTF. The CDR3 DNA reads TGTGCCAGCAGTGAACGTCCCTTCCTGACTTTC.

The genes are TRBV25-1 and TRBJ2-4; D possibly corresponds to TRBD2 (5 bases). V was trimmed by 2 bases and J by 9 bases, leaving 17 bases between them. Germline V gene sequence: CDR1 MGHDK, CDR2 SYGVNS. The CDR3 sequence is 15 residues long. DNA for the CDR3: TGTGCCAGCAGTGAAGAGGGCAGCGCATCGGGCATTCAGTACTTC. Its translation is CASSEEGSASGIQYF.

This chain links TRBV4-3 with TRBJ1-6, with 10 bases matching TRBD1. The germline gives CDR1 LGHNA, CDR2 YSLEER. Losses at the gene ends were 0 bases for V and 7 bases for J; bases not matched to a gene: 3. This CDR3 is 16 amino acids long. This CDR3 reads CASSQEVGQGNSPLHF. For the CDR3, the DNA is TGCGCCAGCAGCCAAGAGGTGGGACAGGGGAATTCACCCCTCCACTTT.

The chain recombines TRBV4-2 with TRBJ1-4; 7 bases are shared with TRBD1. The junction had 5 bases not matched to a gene; V was cut back by 4 bases and J by 3 bases. CDR1 is LGHNA and CDR2 is YNFKEQ in the germline V gene. The CDR3 length is 15 residues. Here the CDR3 reads CASSREQGSNEKLFF. The CDR3 nucleotides read TGTGCCAGCAGCCGAGAACAGGGGTCTAATGAAAAACTGTTTTTT.

V usage is TRBV21-1 and J usage is TRBJ2-4; the DNA was not used to check the table's D call, TRBD1. The assigned J gene may be wrong: the sequence end matches TRBJ2-7 better. TRBV21-1 is a recognized pseudogene. The CDR3 runs to 12 residues. The CDR3 protein is CAPGAGPYEQYF. For the CDR3, the DNA is TGTGCCCCAGGGGCAGGACCTTACGAGCAGTACTTC.

The genes are TRBV6-1 and TRBJ2-4; D call uncertain. Germline CDR1 is MNHNS and CDR2 is SASEGT. Between the trimmed V and J ends, which lost 4 bases and 2 bases, there was a span of 18 bases. The CDR3 length is 17 residues. CDR3 coding DNA: TGTGCCAGCAGTGGCCCCGACCCGAAGGGAACCAAAAACATTCAGTACTTC. Translating gives CASSGPDPKGTKNIQYF.

This chain connects TRBV7-9 to TRBJ2-7; D possibly corresponds to TRBD2 (5 bases). The CDR3 is 16 residues long. Trimming shortened V by 5 bases and J by 0 bases, and 17 bases separated the two germline ends. CDR1 is SEHNR, CDR2 FQNEAQ, per germline (reference sequence). In DNA form, the CDR3 reads TGTGCCAGCAGCCCCGGGGTCGGGGTGAGCTCCTACGAGCAGTACTTC. It is translated as CASSPGVGVSSYEQYF.

This clonotype was picked up a small number of times. The J gene is TRBJ2-7, the V gene TRBV28; no definite D call. CDR1 MDHEN and CDR2 SYDVKM come from the germline V gene. The CDR3 runs to 12 residues. The V and J ends lost 7 bases and 1 base respectively, with 8 bases between them. This chain's CDR3 is CASMRTSYEQYF. DNA for the CDR3: TGTGCCAGCATGAGGACGTCCTACGAGCAGTACTTC.

CDR3: CASVGPLTYEQYF. The CDR3 DNA is TGTGCCAGCGTTGGACCGCTTACCTACGAGCAGTACTTC. The chain employs TRBV7-9 and TRBJ2-7; D unresolved. V was pared by 8 bases and J by 2 bases, with 13 bases between. The CDR3 covers 13 residues. Germline-derived CDR1 and CDR2 are SEHNR and FQNEAQ (reference sequence).

This clonotype has a handful of counts. The gene calls are TRBV20-1 and TRBJ2-4, with D hard to call. Germline loops: CDR1 DFQATT, CDR2 SNEGSKA (reference sequence). Between the trimmed V and J ends, which lost 1 base and 9 bases, there was a span of 13 bases. The CDR3 spans 13 residues. The CDR3 loop is CSARGVGSGIQYF. In DNA, the CDR3 is TGCAGTGCTAGAGGGGTAGGGTCTGGCATTCAGTACTTC.

At least ten counts were recorded for this clonotype. The chain is built from TRBV5-1 and TRBJ2-7; perhaps TRBD2 as D (6 bases). The CDR3 runs to 13 residues. The germline V and J ends were trimmed by 0 bases and 7 bases, with 11 bases remaining between them. Germline CDR1 and CDR2: SGHRS and YFSETQ. The CDR3: CASSLVGSGEQYF. CDR3 coding DNA: TGCGCCAGCAGCTTGGTGGGCAGCGGGGAGCAGTACTTC.